The 16 T cell receptor beta chains given below trace back to one sample, sequenced in a study of OX40 agonist ivuxolimab in advanced cancers. Sequencing used immunoSEQ multiplex PCR; TCRdb keeps in-frame clones, though not all of them. The repertoire includes 29,000 or so clones, around nine tenths of them detected once, and over 7.5% sits in the top ten. Source: CD4+ or CD8+ T cells sorted from blood, taken in a trial of the OX40 agonist ivuxolimab. These receptors came from an adult with an advanced solid tumor such as melanoma, head and neck, liver or kidney cancer.

The gene calls are TRBV9 and TRBJ2-7, with 8 bases that match TRBD1. The germline V gene has CDR1 SGDLS and CDR2 YYNGEE. The CDR3 spans 14 residues. V shed 3 bases, J shed 6 bases, and the junction held 8 bases outside the gene matches. CDR3 in DNA: TGTGCCAGCAGCGAGACAGGGGCCCCTTTCGAGCAGTACTTC. This encodes CASSETGAPFEQYF.

This chain links TRBV4-1 with TRBJ1-1; D might be TRBD1 (5 bases). Germline CDR1 MGHRA, CDR2 YSYEKL. Trimming left V 3 bases short and J 1 base short, with 12 bases between. This CDR3 is built from 15 residues. The CDR3 coding sequence is TGCGCCAGCAGCCACGAAGGGACGGCGAACACTGAAGCTTTCTTT. Protein product: CASSHEGTANTEAFF.

V usage is TRBV4-1 and J usage is TRBJ2-7; the D is unclear. V was trimmed by 0 bases and J by 3 bases, leaving 12 bases between them. CDR1 MGHRA and CDR2 YSYEKL come from the germline V gene. The CDR3 consists of 15 residues. CDR3 sequence: CASSQDVTLDYEQYF. CDR3 nucleotides: TGCGCCAGCAGCCAAGATGTCACTCTAGACTACGAGCAGTACTTC.

This clone has just one count. The chain joins TRBV4-1 to TRBJ1-1; TRBD1 agrees at 9 bases. Germline V lookup: CDR1 MGHRA, CDR2 YSYEKL. The CDR3 has 15 amino acids. J gave up 2 bases and V 3 bases, and 4 bases lay outside the gene matches. CDR3 sequence reads: CASSQTQGANTEAFF. In nucleotides, the CDR3 is TGCGCCAGCAGCCAGACACAGGGGGCTAACACTGAAGCTTTCTTT.

The V call is TRBV5-1, the J call TRBJ2-7, with 10 nucleotides matching TRBD1. There are 15 residues in the CDR3. Germline V CDR1 and CDR2: SGHRS, YFSETQ. The V segment lost 4 bases and the J segment 5 bases; nucleotides outside the gene matches: 9. The CDR3 DNA reads as TGCGCCAGCAGCATAGCGGGACAGGGGACCCACGAGCAGTACTTC. This gives the protein CASSIAGQGTHEQYF.

This chain uses TRBV30 with TRBJ1-2; D perhaps matches TRBD1 (5 bases). Germline V gives CDR1 GTSNPN, CDR2 SVGIG (reference sequence). The CDR3 covers 16 residues. The ends were cut back, 7 bases at V and 0 bases at J, with 21 bases in the middle. In DNA form, the CDR3 reads TGTGCCTCCGAGAGTCGGCGGAAAGGGGCTAACTATGGCTACACCTTC. This gives the protein CASESRRKGANYGYTF.

V is TRBV5-1 and J is TRBJ1-1; D unclear. Germline V gene sequence: CDR1 SGHRS, CDR2 YFSETQ. The CDR3 is made up of 13 amino acids. V shed 0 bases and J shed 8 bases, with 11 bases lying between them. This CDR3 reads CASSLEDYTEAFF. CDR3 in DNA: TGCGCCAGCAGCTTGGAGGATTATACAGAAGCTTTCTTT.

The genes are TRBV25-1 and TRBJ1-6; 7 nucleotides agree with TRBD1. With V trimmed by 6 bases and J by 10 bases, 12 bases remained unmatched. The germline gives CDR1 MGHDK, CDR2 SYGVNS. This CDR3 is built from 15 residues. CDR3 region: CASRPSRQGGSPLHF. The CDR3 nucleotides read TGTGCCAGCAGGCCCAGCCGACAGGGAGGCTCACCCCTCCACTTT.

The V gene is TRBV7-9, the J gene TRBJ2-2; 9 nucleotides align to TRBD1. Germline CDR1 is SEHNR and CDR2 is FQNEAQ (reference sequence). CDR3 length: 16 amino acids. After removal of 5 bases from V and 3 bases from J, the junction contained 7 bases not matched to a gene. The CDR3 sequence: CASSGGQGMDTGELFF. DNA for the CDR3: TGTGCCAGCAGCGGCGGACAGGGGATGGACACCGGGGAGCTGTTTTTT.

The chain has TRBV5-1 and TRBJ2-3; D unclear. This CDR3 is built from 15 residues. V was shortened by 1 base and J by 0 bases, with 9 bases between the two germline ends. The germline V gene has CDR1 SGHRS and CDR2 YFSETQ. The CDR3 protein is CASSLTRTSTDTQYF. The DNA of the CDR3 is TGCGCCAGCAGCTTGACCAGAACTAGCACAGATACGCAGTATTTT.

This clone was detected a few times. The chain couples TRBV29-1 to TRBJ1-1, with D possibly TRBD1 on 5 matching bases. Per the germline V gene, CDR1 is SQVTM and CDR2 is ANQGSEA. The CDR3 contains 13 residues. The V gene lost 4 bases and the J gene lost 3 bases, with 12 bases spanning the gap. The CDR3 nucleotides read TGCAGCGTTGCGGGACGGAAGGACACTGAAGCTTTCTTT. The encoded protein is CSVAGRKDTEAFF.

The chain is built from TRBV27 and TRBJ2-7, with D possibly being TRBD2 (5 bases). Between the trimmed V and J ends, which lost 7 bases and 4 bases, there was a span of 20 bases. CDR3 length: 15 residues. Germline V gene lookup returns CDR1 MNHEY and CDR2 SMNVEV (reference sequence). This chain's CDR3 is CASMEVGLGSYEQYF. The CDR3 DNA sequence: TGTGCCAGCATGGAGGTGGGATTGGGGTCATACGAGCAGTACTTC.

As DNA, the CDR3 is TGCGCCAGCAGCCATCTAGACAATGAGCAGTTCTTC. Amino acids: CASSHLDNEQFF. The J gene is TRBJ2-1, the V gene TRBV4-1, with D uncertain. Germline V gene lookup returns CDR1 MGHRA and CDR2 YSYEKL. V was shortened by 3 bases and J by 5 bases, with 5 bases between the two germline ends. The CDR3 length is 12 residues.

V usage is TRBV7-3 and J usage is TRBJ1-2; D ambiguous. CDR3 length: 13 residues. The germline CDR1 and CDR2 sequences are SGHTA and FQGTGA. V gave up 5 bases and J gave up 2 bases, with 9 bases separating them. The chain's CDR3 is CASSPGQNYGYTF. CDR3 nucleotides: TGTGCCAGCAGCCCGGGCCAGAACTATGGCTACACCTTC. The full variable domain, rest sourced from reference TRBV7-3 and TRBJ1-2, is GAGVSQTPSNKVTEKGKYVELRCDPISGHTALYWYRQSLGQGPEFLIYFQGTGAADDSGLPNDRFFAVRPEGSVSTLKIQRTERGDSAVYLCASSPGQNYGYTFGSGTRLTVV.

The chain recombines TRBV19 with TRBJ1-4, with 8 bases lining up with TRBD1. With V trimmed by 5 bases and J by 6 bases, 8 bases remained unmatched. Germline CDR1 reads LNHDA; CDR2 reads SQIVND (reference sequence). The CDR3 has 15 amino acids. Here the CDR3 reads CASSPRTGRDEKLFF. The CDR3 bases are TGTGCCAGTAGTCCTCGGACAGGGAGAGATGAAAAACTGTTTTTT. Full variable domain (rest looked up from reference TRBV19 and TRBJ1-4): DGGITQSPKYLFRKEGQNVTLSCEQNLNHDAMYWYRQDPGQGLRLIYYSQIVNDFQKGDIAEGYSVSREKKESFPLTVTSAQKNPTAFYLCASSPRTGRDEKLFFGSGTQLSVL.

This clone was counted between two and nine times. The genes are TRBV6-1 and TRBJ1-4; 7 positions agree with TRBD1. There are 15 residues in the CDR3. J lost 8 bases, V lost 6 bases, and 12 bases had no gene match. The germline V gene has CDR1 MNHNS and CDR2 SASEGT. The CDR3 loop is CASRPYGRGREKLFF. The CDR3 bases are TGTGCCAGCAGACCGTATGGGAGGGGGCGCGAAAAACTGTTTTTT.